A selection of T cell receptor beta chains follows, all from one sample in a study of blood T cell repertoires in COVID-19. Using immunoSEQ multiplex PCR, the repertoire was profiled, and TCRdb retains in-frame clones only, with some absent. This table holds roughly 410,000 clones, approximately 88% found once. Sample: peripheral blood. Receptors were obtained from a man aged 35 to 55 with acute or convalescent COVID-19. Both conserved end residues are part of each CDR3. D genes are given only for firm matches. Some rows mark clone size as missing; the rest say once, few, many or name a class of expanded clone.

CDR3aa	CDR3nt	d_gene	v_gene	j_gene	abundance
CARGTGSSYEQYF	TGTGCCAGGGGAACGGGGAGCTCCTACGAGCAGTACTTC	NA	TRBV6-4	TRBJ2-7	NA
CAISESLNTEAFF	TGTGCCATCAGTGAGTCCTTGAACACTGAAGCTTTCTTT	NA	TRBV10-3	TRBJ1-1	NA
CASSPETGWASGELFF	TGTGCCAGCAGTCCTGAGACGGGGTGGGCCTCCGGGGAGCTGTTTTTT	NA	TRBV27	TRBJ2-2	NA
CASGPLGQNTEAFF	TGCGCCAGTGGCCCATTGGGGCAGAACACTGAAGCTTTCTTT	NA	TRBV5-1	TRBJ1-1	NA
CASSPPGAGGVQETQYF	TGTGCCAGCAGTCCCCCCGGTGCCGGGGGGGTGCAAGAGACCCAGTACTTC	TRBD2	TRBV7-9	TRBJ2-5	NA
CASSQDGGAYGYTF	TGTGCCAGCAGCCAAGATGGGGGGGCGTATGGCTACACCTTC	NA	TRBV4-2	TRBJ1-2	NA
CASSSRTGAGEQYF	TGTGCCAGCAGCTCGCGGACAGGGGCGGGCGAGCAGTACTTC	TRBD1	TRBV14	TRBJ2-7	NA
CASSSGQAPRPQHF	TGTGCCAGCAGTTCAGGACAGGCACCAAGGCCCCAGCATTTT	TRBD1	TRBV28	TRBJ1-5	NA
CASYRTGISGANVLTF	TGTGCCAGTTACCGGACAGGGATCTCTGGGGCCAACGTCCTGACTTTC	TRBD1	TRBV2	TRBJ2-6	NA
CASSPGRTGFITEAFF	TGTGCCAGCAGCCCCGGGCGGACAGGGTTTATCACTGAAGCTTTCTTT	TRBD1	TRBV7-3	TRBJ1-1	NA
CASRTGPHSPLHF	TGTGCCAGCAGGACAGGGCCCCATTCACCCCTCCACTTT	TRBD1	TRBV6-5	TRBJ1-6	NA
CASSHPAPPRADTQYF	TGCGCCAGCAGCCACCCGGCACCACCGAGGGCAGATACGCAGTATTTT	NA	TRBV4-1	TRBJ2-3	NA
CASSLITGQGAGDNEQFF	TGTGCCAGCAGCCTAATTACGGGACAGGGGGCAGGAGACAATGAGCAGTTCTTC	TRBD1	TRBV3-1/TRBV3-2	TRBJ2-1	once
CASSFRAGPANTGELFF	TGTGCCAGCAGCTTTCGTGCGGGGCCTGCGAACACCGGGGAGCTGTTTTTT	NA	TRBV7-2	TRBJ2-2	NA
CASSLSQDTQYF	TGTGCCAGCAGCTTATCACAGGATACGCAGTATTTT	NA	TRBV11-2	TRBJ2-3	NA
CASSEFKGGEGIQYF	TGTGCCAGCAGTGAATTTAAGGGAGGTGAGGGCATTCAGTACTTC	NA	TRBV25-1	TRBJ2-4	once
CASDQGQITEAFF	TGTGCCAGCGATCAGGGGCAGATTACTGAAGCTTTCTTT	NA	TRBV13	TRBJ1-1	NA